Listed below are T cell receptor beta chains from one sample, sequenced in a study of blood T cells in healthy people across ages. Using its own MiXCR run on the 5' RACE reads, TCRdb lists one record per CDR3 protein. Here the sample spans some 1.5 million distinct CDR3 sequences, under 30% being singletons. The sequenced sample was blood. All receptors derive from a woman between 25 and 40 years old in good health. Each CDR3 is given with its conserved first and last residue. The D gene is left open where the match is weak. Not every row has a clone size; where given, it reads once, few, many or a size class.

clone size: NA
CDR3 length: 14
J gene: TRBJ1-1
D gene: NA
V gene: TRBV14
CDR3 DNA: TGTGCCAGCAGCCCGCTCCCAGGGGTCACTGAAGCTTTCTTT
CDR3 protein: CASSPLPGVTEAFF

clone size: few
CDR3 length: 16
J gene: TRBJ2-1
D gene: TRBD2
V gene: TRBV6-2/TRBV6-3
CDR3 DNA: TGTGCCAGCAGTTACCCTAGCGGGAGTGTCTACAATGAGCAGTTCTTC
CDR3 protein: CASSYPSGSVYNEQFF

clone size: many
CDR3 length: 14
J gene: TRBJ2-1
D gene: NA
V gene: TRBV10-3
CDR3 DNA: TGTGCCATCAAGGGGCGGGGCTCCTACAATGAGCAGTTCTTC
CDR3 protein: CAIKGRGSYNEQFF

clone size: NA
CDR3 length: 14
J gene: TRBJ1-1
D gene: NA
V gene: TRBV10-1
CDR3 DNA: TGCGCCAGCAGTGAGTCAGGGATGGACACTGAAGCTTTCTTT
CDR3 protein: CASSESGMDTEAFF

clone size: NA
CDR3 length: 12
J gene: TRBJ2-7
D gene: NA
V gene: TRBV12-3/TRBV12-4
CDR3 DNA: TGTGCCAGCAGTTTCCGGAGACCCGAGCAGTACTTC
CDR3 protein: CASSFRRPEQYF

clone size: NA
CDR3 length: 12
J gene: TRBJ2-4
D gene: NA
V gene: TRBV12-3/TRBV12-4
CDR3 DNA: TGTGCCAGCAGACCACAGGGGACTGAGCAGTACTTC
CDR3 protein: CASRPQGTEQYF

clone size: few
CDR3 length: 15
J gene: TRBJ1-2
D gene: TRBD1
V gene: TRBV2
CDR3 DNA: TGTGCCAGCAGTGAGATGAGGCAGGGGGCGCGAGGCTACACCTTC
CDR3 protein: CASSEMRQGARGYTF

clone size: NA
CDR3 length: 14
J gene: TRBJ2-2
D gene: TRBD1
V gene: TRBV6-6
CDR3 DNA: TGTGCCAGCAGTCTACAGGGGGCCACCGGGGAGCTGTTTTTT
CDR3 protein: CASSLQGATGELFF

clone size: many
CDR3 length: 12
J gene: TRBJ2-7
D gene: NA
V gene: TRBV28
CDR3 DNA: TGTGCCAGCAGTTTATTTCCCTACGAGCAGTACTTC
CDR3 protein: CASSLFPYEQYF

clone size: few
CDR3 length: 13
J gene: TRBJ2-7
D gene: NA
V gene: TRBV10-3
CDR3 DNA: TGTGCCATCAGTGAGGCTGATCCCTACGAGCAGTACTTC
CDR3 protein: CAISEADPYEQYF

clone size: NA
CDR3 length: 14
J gene: TRBJ2-3
D gene: NA
V gene: TRBV24-1
CDR3 DNA: TGTGCCACCAGTGACCGATTAGGGGCGGATACGCAGTATTTT
CDR3 protein: CATSDRLGADTQYF

clone size: once
CDR3 length: 13
J gene: TRBJ1-1
D gene: NA
V gene: TRBV6-1
CDR3 DNA: TGTGCCAGCATTTCGTCCCTGAACACTGAAGCTTTCTTT
CDR3 protein: CASISSLNTEAFF

clone size: NA
CDR3 length: 11
J gene: TRBJ2-5
D gene: NA
V gene: TRBV20-1
CDR3 DNA: TGCAGTGCTGGGTCGGAGGAGACCCAGTACTTC
CDR3 protein: CSAGSEETQYF

clone size: NA
CDR3 length: 14
J gene: TRBJ2-7
D gene: NA
V gene: TRBV7-9
CDR3 DNA: TGTGCCAGCAGCTTAGACGGGGACCCGGTCGAGCAGTACTTC
CDR3 protein: CASSLDGDPVEQYF

clone size: many
CDR3 length: 13
J gene: TRBJ2-7
D gene: TRBD2
V gene: TRBV9
CDR3 DNA: TGTGCCAGCAGCGCCGCGGGGGGGTACGAGCAGTACTTC
CDR3 protein: CASSAAGGYEQYF

clone size: few
CDR3 length: 14
J gene: TRBJ2-7
D gene: NA
V gene: TRBV28
CDR3 DNA: TGTGCCAGCAGGCCCCGGACAGCGAATGGCGAGCAGTACTTC
CDR3 protein: CASRPRTANGEQYF

clone size: many
CDR3 length: 16
J gene: TRBJ2-3
D gene: NA
V gene: TRBV28
CDR3 DNA: TGTGCCAGCAGGGACCCACAGGGCAGGAGGACAGATACGCAGTATTTT
CDR3 protein: CASRDPQGRRTDTQYF

clone size: many
CDR3 length: 14
J gene: TRBJ2-4
D gene: NA
V gene: TRBV5-1
CDR3 DNA: TGCGCCAGCAGCTTGGCCGGGGACGAAAACATTCAGTACTTC
CDR3 protein: CASSLAGDENIQYF

clone size: few
CDR3 length: 13
J gene: TRBJ1-1
D gene: TRBD1
V gene: TRBV2
CDR3 DNA: TGTGCCAGCAGTGAAAGGGGGCCGGCTGAAGCTTTCTTT
CDR3 protein: CASSERGPAEAFF

clone size: many
CDR3 length: 14
J gene: TRBJ2-5
D gene: TRBD2
V gene: TRBV28
CDR3 DNA: TGTGCCAGCAGTTTAAGCGGGGCTTGGGAGACCCAGTACTTC
CDR3 protein: CASSLSGAWETQYF

clone size: few
CDR3 length: 13
J gene: TRBJ1-5
D gene: TRBD1
V gene: TRBV20-1
CDR3 DNA: TGCAGTGCTAACAGGGGGTCCAATCAGCCCCAGCATTTT
CDR3 protein: CSANRGSNQPQHF

clone size: few
CDR3 length: 17
J gene: TRBJ1-6
D gene: TRBD1
V gene: TRBV3-1
CDR3 DNA: TGTGCCAGCAGCCAGGGACAGGGGAGCTCCTATAATTCACCCCTCCACTTT
CDR3 protein: CASSQGQGSSYNSPLHF

clone size: NA
CDR3 length: 14
J gene: TRBJ2-3
D gene: TRBD1
V gene: TRBV4-3
CDR3 DNA: TGCGCCAGCAGCCAAACCAGGGGGTTAGATACGCAGTATTTT
CDR3 protein: CASSQTRGLDTQYF

clone size: few
CDR3 length: 14
J gene: TRBJ2-5
D gene: TRBD2
V gene: TRBV7-2
CDR3 DNA: TGTGCCAGCTTAGGCGGGGGGGGTGGTGAGACCCAGTACTTC
CDR3 protein: CASLGGGGGETQYF